This T cell receptor beta chain was sequenced during a study of CD8 T cells in ankylosing spondylitis. General study findings and limits: Reports say disease-linked clones showed up significantly more in matched ankylosing spondylitis synovial fluid. Disease-linked clones displayed a CD8+ phenotype and appeared relatively rarely in peripheral blood. Blood of patients with ankylosing spondylitis appeared to be characterized by a TCR beta motif of several highly homologous variants.

This clonotype was counted only a few times. Its cognate antigen is unknown. TCRdb fed the 5' RACE reads into MiXCR, producing one record per CDR3 protein. The table records roughly 700,000 distinct CDR3 sequences, roughly 20% of them present only once. The sequenced sample was blood, either unsorted or a sorted T cell fraction (not recorded which). This clonotype was sampled from a male donor with ankylosing spondylitis.

CDR3 residues: CASSLGSVTSTDTQYF. The CDR3 DNA reads as TGCGCCAGCAGCTTGGGTTCCGTGACTAGCACAGATACGCAGTATTTT. V gene TRBV5-1 combines with J gene TRBJ2-3; D is ambiguous. Germline CDR1 reads SGHRS; CDR2 reads YFSETQ. This CDR3 spans 16 amino acids. V was trimmed by 0 bases and J by 0 bases, leaving 11 bases between them.